This is a list of T cell receptor beta chains from one sample in a study of a mutant IDH1 vaccine in newly diagnosed glioma. Data came from immunoSEQ multiplex PCR; TCRdb stores just in-frame clones and leaves some out. The sample carries around 89,000 clones, about 80% recorded once. The sample consisted of PBMCs, taken from a glioma patient treated with radiotherapy, temozolomide or both. The receptors here all came from a woman in her forties or fifties with glioma. The CDR3 runs from the conserved cysteine through the conserved F or W. The D gene is left open where the match is weak. Expanded clones are given a class, and other clones once, few, many or no size at all.

V gene,D gene,J gene,clone size,CDR3 DNA,CDR3 protein
TRBV25-1,TRBD1,TRBJ2-7,.,TGTGCCAGCAGTGAATCAACAGGGGCAGTTAGCTCCTACGAGCAGTACTTC,CASSESTGAVSSYEQYF
TRBV5-1,TRBD1,TRBJ2-5,.,TGCGCCAGCAGCTCACAGGGGAGTTTAGAGACCCAGTACTTC,CASSSQGSLETQYF
TRBV5-4,TRBD1,TRBJ2-7,.,TGTGCCAGCACCCGGGACAGATCCTACGAGCAGTACTTC,CASTRDRSYEQYF
TRBV28,.,TRBJ1-5,.,TGTGCCAGCTACCGCCTGGGAGGGGGTCAGCCCCAGCATTTT,CASYRLGGGQPQHF
TRBV4-2,TRBD2,TRBJ2-1,.,TGTGCCAGCAGCCAAGATGAGGCGGGGGGGGTCTACAATGAGCAGTTCTTC,CASSQDEAGGVYNEQFF
TRBV5-6,.,TRBJ1-2,.,TGTGCCAGCAGCAGGTCGGGGGCTCCTAACTATGGCTACACCTTC,CASSRSGAPNYGYTF
TRBV4-1,.,TRBJ1-4,.,TGCGCCAGCAGCCAGCCCCCGCCGGGTCGTGAAAAACTGTTTTTT,CASSQPPPGREKLFF
TRBV19,.,TRBJ2-6,.,TGTGCCAGTAGTAAAGTATGGGCTGGGGCCAACGTCCTGACTTTC,CASSKVWAGANVLTF
TRBV5-4,.,TRBJ1-2,once,TGTGCCAGCAGCTTGGAGGTTGGGGTCTACACCTTC,CASSLEVGVYTF
TRBV7-2,TRBD2,TRBJ2-7,.,TGTGCCAGCAGCCGATCTAGTAGCGGGGCTTCCTACGAGCAGTACTTC,CASSRSSSGASYEQYF
TRBV5-1,.,TRBJ2-7,.,TGCGCCAGCAGCGTCGACTCCGGAGGGCAGCAGTACTTC,CASSVDSGGQQYF
TRBV29-1,.,TRBJ2-7,.,TGCAGCGTCGTTCGGCCCGAGAGCTCCTACGAGCAGTACTTC,CSVVRPESSYEQYF
TRBV5-1,.,TRBJ2-7,.,TGCGCCAGCAGCTTGGTGGAGGGCCACGAGCAGTACTTC,CASSLVEGHEQYF
TRBV4-1,TRBD1,TRBJ1-5,.,TGCGCCAGCAGCCAAGAGAACGACAGGGGTGGTCCTCAGCCCCAGCATTTT,CASSQENDRGGPQPQHF
TRBV7-9,.,TRBJ1-1,.,TGTGCCCAACAAGGAGGGGTGGACACTGAAGCTTTCTTT,CAQQGGVDTEAFF
TRBV27,TRBD1,TRBJ2-7,.,TGTGCCAGCAGTTTATCATTTGTGGGACAGGGGATCTACGAGCAGTACTTC,CASSLSFVGQGIYEQYF
TRBV6-4,TRBD2,TRBJ2-1,.,TGTGCCAGCAGAACTAGCGGGGGGAGCTACAATGAGCAGTTCTTC,CASRTSGGSYNEQFF
TRBV5-4,TRBD1,TRBJ1-2,.,TGTGCCAGCAGCGCATTACCGGGACAGGGGGAATATGGCTACACCTTC,CASSALPGQGEYGYTF
TRBV27,.,TRBJ1-2,.,TGTGCCAGCAGACGCACGGGAGTGGATGGCTACACCTTC,CASRRTGVDGYTF
TRBV29-1,.,TRBJ2-3,.,TGCAGCGGGGAAGGGATAAGGGGGTCGGCGATAAAGACGCAGTATTTT,CSGEGIRGSAIKTQYF
TRBV6-4,.,TRBJ2-2,.,TGTGCCAGCAGTGACTCGGGGGACACCGGGGAGCTGTTTTTT,CASSDSGDTGELFF
TRBV6-5,TRBD1,TRBJ2-7,.,TGTGCCAGCAGTTACACCGGACAGGGAAACTACGAGCAGTACTTC,CASSYTGQGNYEQYF
TRBV6-1,.,TRBJ2-7,.,TGTGCCAGCAATAGCGTATACGAGCAGTACTTC,CASNSVYEQYF
TRBV27,TRBD2,TRBJ2-7,.,TGTGCCAGCAGCCCCCGGGGGGACGCAGCGTGGCGCGAGCAGTACTTC,CASSPRGDAAWREQYF